The 15 T cell receptor beta chains below come from one sample, sequenced in a study of OX40 agonist ivuxolimab in advanced cancers. Produced via immunoSEQ multiplex PCR; TCRdb's table is partial and in-frame only. In the table there are roughly 66,000 clones, roughly 87% of which are singletons. Sequencing used CD4+ or CD8+ T cells sorted from blood, obtained in a trial of the OX40 agonist ivuxolimab. Receptors were obtained from an adult with an advanced solid tumor such as melanoma, head and neck, liver or kidney cancer.

V and J are TRBV27 and TRBJ2-7, with 10 positions matching TRBD2. CDR1 is MNHEY, CDR2 SMNVEV, per germline (reference sequence). The CDR3 is 15 amino acids. V lost 7 bases, J lost 2 bases, and 8 bases stayed unmatched. Here the CDR3 reads CASTPNSGRPYEQYF. CDR3 nucleotide sequence: TGTGCCAGCACCCCCAATAGCGGGAGGCCCTACGAGCAGTACTTC.

This chain uses TRBV4-1 with TRBJ2-2, with 10 bases fitting TRBD2. Trimming at V came to 3 bases and at J to 0 bases, leaving 10 bases not matched to a gene. In germline, CDR1 is MGHRA, CDR2 YSYEKL. The length of the CDR3 is 19 residues. CDR3 sequence: CASSQEGPGTSANTGELFF. CDR3 coding DNA: TGCGCCAGCAGCCAGGAAGGTCCCGGGACTAGCGCGAACACCGGGGAGCTGTTTTTT.

The chain links TRBV5-4 to TRBJ1-1; D is ambiguous. V lost 0 bases to trimming and J lost 5 bases, with 11 bases between them. CDR1 and CDR2 (germline): SGHNT, YYREEE (reference sequence). The length of the CDR3 is 14 residues. CDR3 sequence: CASSLVADLTEAFF. CDR3 nucleotides: TGTGCCAGCAGCTTGGTCGCAGACCTTACTGAAGCTTTCTTT. Looking up the rest from reference TRBV5-4 and TRBJ1-1 gives the full variable domain: ETGVTQSPTHLIKTRGQQVTLRCSSQSGHNTVSWYQQALGQGPQFIFQYYREEENGRGNFPPRFSGLQFPNYSSELNVNALELDDSALYLCASSLVADLTEAFFGQGTRLTVV.

The chain links TRBV28 to TRBJ1-1; a possible D gene is TRBD1 (5 bases). The CDR3 length is 15 residues. Germline CDR1 MDHEN, CDR2 SYDVKM. Between the trimmed V and J ends, which lost 7 bases and 2 bases, there was a span of 17 bases. The CDR3 loop is CASIGTWTSNTEAFF. CDR3 bases: TGTGCCAGCATTGGGACTTGGACCAGTAACACTGAAGCTTTCTTT.

The chain carries TRBV7-2 and TRBJ2-7, with D perhaps matching TRBD1 or TRBD2 (5 bases each). Trimming left V 4 bases short and J 4 bases short, with 14 bases between. CDR1 and CDR2 from the germline V gene are SGHTA and FQGNSA. The CDR3 sequence is 14 residues long. The CDR3 is CASSSPGTRYEQYF. CDR3 coding DNA: TGTGCCAGCAGCTCCCCCGGGACGAGGTACGAGCAGTACTTC. The full variable domain, in which reference TRBV7-2 and TRBJ2-7 provide the parts outside the CDR3, is GAGVSQSPSNKVTEKGKDVELRCDPISGHTALYWYRQSLGQGLEFLIYFQGNSAPDKSGLPSDRFSAERTGGSVSTLTIQRTQQEDSAVYLCASSSPGTRYEQYFGPGTRLTVT.

The gene calls are TRBV9 and TRBJ2-2, with D possibly being TRBD1 or TRBD2 (5 bases each). This CDR3 has 15 residues. CDR1 and CDR2 (germline): SGDLS, YYNGEE. Trimming stripped 4 bases from V and 3 bases from J, with 13 bases between. The CDR3 here is CASSYTRDHTGELFF. The CDR3 DNA reads TGTGCCAGCAGCTATACTAGGGACCACACCGGGGAGCTGTTTTTT.

CDR3 nucleotide sequence: TGTGCCAGTAGTATAGCCGGGACAGCCAAAAACATTCAGTACTTC. Translated: CASSIAGTAKNIQYF. The J gene is TRBJ2-4, the V gene TRBV19; D tentatively reads TRBD1 or TRBD2 (5 bases each). Trimming removed 1 base at V and 0 bases at J, with 7 bases between. The germline V gene encodes CDR1 LNHDA and CDR2 SQIVND (reference sequence). The CDR3 is made up of 15 amino acids.

The CDR3 here is CASSKDRGNTGELFF. The CDR3 DNA is TGTGCCAGCAGTAAGGACAGGGGGAACACCGGGGAGCTGTTTTTT. The chain is built from TRBV6-1 and TRBJ2-2; TRBD1 matches 9 bases. The CDR3 runs 15 residues. Trimming cost V 5 bases and J 1 base; bases outside gene matches: 2. Germline CDR1 is MNHNS and CDR2 is SASEGT.

The chain recombines TRBV14 with TRBJ2-1; 9 nucleotides agree with TRBD1. V lost 4 bases to trimming and J lost 6 bases; unmatched junction nucleotides: 22. The CDR3 is 20 amino acids. Germline V gene sequence: CDR1 SGHDN, CDR2 FVKESK. The CDR3 region is CASSPVRPGTGMREFNEQFF. The CDR3 coding sequence is TGTGCCAGCAGCCCCGTCAGACCGGGGACAGGGATGCGGGAGTTCAATGAGCAGTTCTTC.

V and J are TRBV11-2 and TRBJ2-1, with 14 bases matching TRBD2. The J segment lost 15 bases and the V segment lost 4 bases, leaving 8 bases of the junction unmatched. In germline, CDR1 is SGHAT, CDR2 FQNNGV. This CDR3 has 14 amino acids. CDR3 protein: CASSSGTSGSWAFF. The CDR3, as DNA: TGTGCCAGCAGCTCCGGGACTAGCGGGAGTTGGGCGTTCTTC.

Relative to its sample, this clone is large (0.1 to 1%). The CDR3 DNA reads as TGCGCCAGCAGCCACCGACAGGGTGGTAACGAGCAGTACTTC. Protein sequence: CASSHRQGGNEQYF. The chain carries TRBV5-1 and TRBJ2-7; 7 bases align to TRBD1. This CDR3 comprises 14 residues. The V gene's germline CDR1 is SGHRS and CDR2 YFSETQ. Germline trimming cut 4 bases from V and 5 bases from J; bases unmatched to any gene: 9.

The rearrangement joins TRBV28 to TRBJ2-6, with no clear D. The CDR3 extends over 13 amino acids. Germline lookup yields CDR1 MDHEN and CDR2 SYDVKM. Trimming removed 6 bases at V and 4 bases at J, with 7 bases between. The CDR3 DNA reads TGTGCCAGCAGGGTAGGCGGGGCCAACGTCCTGACTTTC. Translated: CASRVGGANVLTF.

The chain uses TRBV14 and TRBJ2-3, with TRBD1 matching over 7 bases. Germline CDR1 and CDR2: SGHDN and FVKESK. V dropped 4 bases and J dropped 6; count of bases not matched to a gene: 13. The CDR3 contains 16 residues. CDR3 in DNA: TGTGCCAGCAGCCCAATAGGGCAGGGGGTCTACGATACGCAGTATTTT. The encoded protein is CASSPIGQGVYDTQYF.

This CDR3 is CASSLGAGGAIDTQYF. CDR3 coding DNA: TGTGCCAGCAGTTTAGGGGCGGGAGGTGCTATAGATACGCAGTATTTT. The chain carries TRBV27 and TRBJ2-3; 8 bases are shared with TRBD2. The trim removed 2 bases at V and 5 bases at J, leaving 9 bases unmatched. The CDR3 length is 16 residues. Germline values: CDR1 MNHEY, CDR2 SMNVEV (reference sequence).

The chain is built from TRBV7-8 and TRBJ2-1, with D possibly TRBD2 on 6 matching bases. This CDR3 is built from 17 residues. Trimming left V 2 bases short and J 4 bases short, with 18 bases between. In germline, CDR1 is SGHVS, CDR2 FQNEAQ. The CDR3 sequence: CASSLILAFLPYNEQFF. DNA of the CDR3: TGTGCCAGCAGCTTAATCCTAGCGTTTCTACCATACAATGAGCAGTTCTTC.